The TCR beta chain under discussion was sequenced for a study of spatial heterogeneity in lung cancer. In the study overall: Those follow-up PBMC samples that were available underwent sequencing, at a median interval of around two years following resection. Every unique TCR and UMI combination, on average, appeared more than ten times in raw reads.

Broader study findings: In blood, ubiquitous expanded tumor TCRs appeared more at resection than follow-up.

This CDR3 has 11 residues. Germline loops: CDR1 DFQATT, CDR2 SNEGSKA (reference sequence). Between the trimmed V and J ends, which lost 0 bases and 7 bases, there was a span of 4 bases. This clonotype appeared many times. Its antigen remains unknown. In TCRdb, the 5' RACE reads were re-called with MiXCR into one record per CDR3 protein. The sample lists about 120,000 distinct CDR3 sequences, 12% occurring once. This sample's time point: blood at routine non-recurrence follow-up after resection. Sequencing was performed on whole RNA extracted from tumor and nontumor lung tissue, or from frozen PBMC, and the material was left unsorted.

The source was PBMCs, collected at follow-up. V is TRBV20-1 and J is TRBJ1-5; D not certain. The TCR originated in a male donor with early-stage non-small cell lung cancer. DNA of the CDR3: TGCAGTGCTAGAGATGGACAGCCCCAGCATTTT. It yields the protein CSARDGQPQHF.